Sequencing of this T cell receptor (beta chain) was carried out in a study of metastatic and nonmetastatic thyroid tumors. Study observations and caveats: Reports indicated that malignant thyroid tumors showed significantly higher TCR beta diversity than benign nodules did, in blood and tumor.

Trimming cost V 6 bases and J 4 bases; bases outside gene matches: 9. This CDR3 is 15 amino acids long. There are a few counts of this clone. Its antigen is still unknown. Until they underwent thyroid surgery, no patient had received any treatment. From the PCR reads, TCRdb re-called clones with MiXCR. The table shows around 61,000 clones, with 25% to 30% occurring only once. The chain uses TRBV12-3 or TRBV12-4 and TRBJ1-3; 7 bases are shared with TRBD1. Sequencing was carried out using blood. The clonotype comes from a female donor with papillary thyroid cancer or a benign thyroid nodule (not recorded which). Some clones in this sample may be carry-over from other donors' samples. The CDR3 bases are TGTGCCAGCAGCATCAATGGACAGGTCGGAAACACCATATATTTT. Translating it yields CASSINGQVGNTIYF.